The TCR beta chain under discussion was sequenced for a study of T cell clones after liver transplantation. Study-level background: Post-transplant blood was tracked for graft-donor-reactive T cell clones identified in a pre-transplant mixed lymphocyte reaction. Subjects received no induction therapy and standard immunosuppression until randomization at 12-24 months post-transplant. Study-level findings and limits: A larger donor-reactive than third-party decline suggested partial antigen-specific deletion. Small, mixed patient groups and varying post-transplant times limit these conclusions.

Here immunoSEQ multiplex PCR was the method, and the copy in TCRdb shows in-frame clones only, minus some. The table records around 78,000 clones, approximately 82% of them present only once. By frequency in the sample, this clone is medium-sized. Its cognate antigen is unknown. This CDR3 comprises 13 residues. The V end lost 5 bases, the J end lost 5 bases, and 14 bases lay between the germline ends. The germline gives CDR1 SGHNT, CDR2 YYREEE (reference sequence). This receptor was taken from a human patient who received a liver transplant. Some T cells may possibly be graft donor cells. Specimen: CD4+ T cells from blood, collected at the 22-month timepoint. V usage is TRBV5-4 and J usage is TRBJ2-7; D may match TRBD1 or TRBD2 (5 bases each). Here the CDR3 reads CASSRDGLHEQYF. The CDR3 DNA is TGTGCCAGCAGTAGGGACGGCCTACACGAGCAGTACTTC.